One sample yielded the 9 T cell receptor beta chains listed below, sequenced in a study of cytomegalovirus exposure and HLA in healthy donors. Clones were read by immunoSEQ multiplex PCR, and TCRdb kept only the in-frame ones, dropping some. The sample includes a few hundred thousand clones, around 88% of them seen just once. Specimen: PBMCs. The receptor set was obtained from a woman younger than 30 in good health and CMV-seronegative.

V usage is TRBV19 and J usage is TRBJ1-4, with TRBD1 matching 7 bases. Germline V CDR1 and CDR2: LNHDA, SQIVND (reference sequence). The CDR3 length is 14 residues. The junction had 5 bases not matched to a gene; V was cut back by 3 bases and J by 7 bases. The CDR3: CASSMRGRGEKLFF. CDR3 bases: TGTGCCAGTAGTATGAGGGGGCGGGGTGAAAAACTGTTTTTT.

The chain is built from TRBV7-9 and TRBJ2-5; a possible D gene is TRBD2 (5 bases). The CDR3 is made up of 14 amino acids. CDR1 and CDR2 (germline): SEHNR, FQNEAQ (reference sequence). V lost 3 bases, J lost 1 base, and 9 bases lay in between. CDR3 bases: TGTGCCAGCAGCTTGAGGGAGCTCCAAGAGACCCAGTACTTC. Its protein product is CASSLRELQETQYF.

The chain is built from TRBV7-9 and TRBJ1-2; 9 nucleotides align to TRBD1. Germline V CDR1 and CDR2: SEHNR, FQNEAQ (reference sequence). The CDR3 is 17 residues long. The J segment lost 0 bases and the V segment lost 5 bases, leaving 10 bases of the junction unmatched. For the CDR3, the DNA is TGTGCCAGCAGCCCAGTTGGGACAGGGCTTGCTAACTATGGCTACACCTTC. Translating gives CASSPVGTGLANYGYTF.

This clone appeared once. The J gene is TRBJ2-7, the V gene TRBV28, with a possible D match to TRBD1 (6 bases). This CDR3 spans 12 amino acids. Trimming pared 11 bases from V and 5 bases from J, leaving 16 bases between. Germline assignment: CDR1 MDHEN and CDR2 SYDVKM. The CDR3 DNA follows: TGTGCCGTCACCGGGACACTGGACGAGCAGTACTTC. Translated, it gives CAVTGTLDEQYF.

The chain is built from TRBV28 and TRBJ1-1, with 10 bases that match TRBD1. CDR3 length: 14 residues. The V segment lost 4 bases and the J segment 5 bases; nucleotides outside the gene matches: 4. Germline CDR1 is MDHEN and CDR2 is SYDVKM. DNA of the CDR3: TGTGCCAGCAGTTGGGACAGGGGTCGGACTGAAGCTTTCTTT. It specifies CASSWDRGRTEAFF.

The rearrangement uses TRBV29-1 and TRBJ1-2, with TRBD1 identical over 10 bases. V was clipped by 2 bases and J by 7 bases; unmatched bases: 7. Germline V gives CDR1 SQVTM, CDR2 ANQGSEA. CDR3 length equals 14 residues. The CDR3 region has the DNA TGCAGCGTTGAACGCGGGACAGGGGATTTTGGCTACACCTTC. Its protein product is CSVERGTGDFGYTF.

This clone was recorded a few times. J is TRBJ2-7 and V is TRBV2, with D hard to call. Per germline, CDR1 SNHLY and CDR2 FYNNEI. The CDR3 contains 15 residues. The germline V and J ends were trimmed by 2 bases and 2 bases, with 13 bases remaining between them. The CDR3 loop is CASSESGRLPYEQYF. The CDR3 region has the DNA TGTGCCAGCAGTGAATCAGGAAGGCTGCCCTACGAGCAGTACTTC.

The chain combines TRBV29-1 with TRBJ2-7; D ambiguous. The CDR3 has 11 residues. Germline V gene sequence: CDR1 SQVTM, CDR2 ANQGSEA. The V and J ends lost 2 bases and 4 bases respectively, with 6 bases between them. The CDR3 DNA sequence: TGCAGCGTTGAATTACATTACGAGCAGTACTTC. Protein sequence: CSVELHYEQYF.

V and J are TRBV27 and TRBJ2-3, with D possibly being TRBD1 (6 bases). The CDR3 extends over 16 amino acids. Trimming pared 5 bases from V and 0 bases from J, leaving 15 bases between. Germline V gene lookup returns CDR1 MNHEY and CDR2 SMNVEV (reference sequence). The CDR3 region is CASSGFQGPSTDTQYF. The CDR3 DNA sequence: TGTGCCAGCAGTGGGTTCCAGGGGCCTAGCACAGATACGCAGTATTTT.